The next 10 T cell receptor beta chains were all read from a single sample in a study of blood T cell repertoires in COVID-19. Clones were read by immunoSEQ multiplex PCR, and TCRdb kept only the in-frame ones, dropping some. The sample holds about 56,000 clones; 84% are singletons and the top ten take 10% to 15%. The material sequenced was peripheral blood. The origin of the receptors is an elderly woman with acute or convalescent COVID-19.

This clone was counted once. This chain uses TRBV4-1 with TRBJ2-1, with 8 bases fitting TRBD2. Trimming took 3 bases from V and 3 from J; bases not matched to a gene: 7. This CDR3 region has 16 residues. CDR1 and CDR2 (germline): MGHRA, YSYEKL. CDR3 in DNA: TGCGCCAGCAGCCAGAGAAGCGGGGGAATCTACAATGAGCAGTTCTTC. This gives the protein CASSQRSGGIYNEQFF.

The CDR3 DNA follows: TGCGCCAGCAGCCAAGACAGGGCTGGAGGCTACACCTTC. Protein sequence: CASSQDRAGGYTF. V is TRBV5-1 and J is TRBJ1-2; 7 bases are a match to TRBD1. The CDR3 spans 13 residues. J gave up 8 bases and V 4 bases, and 8 bases lay outside the gene matches. Germline V gene data show CDR1 as SGHRS and CDR2 as YFSETQ.

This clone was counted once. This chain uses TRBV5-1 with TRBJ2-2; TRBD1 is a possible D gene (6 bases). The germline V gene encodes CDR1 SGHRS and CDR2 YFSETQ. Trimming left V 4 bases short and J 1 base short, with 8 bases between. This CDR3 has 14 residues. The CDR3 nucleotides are TGCGCCAGCAGCGGGGACAAGAACACCGGGGAGCTGTTTTTT. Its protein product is CASSGDKNTGELFF.

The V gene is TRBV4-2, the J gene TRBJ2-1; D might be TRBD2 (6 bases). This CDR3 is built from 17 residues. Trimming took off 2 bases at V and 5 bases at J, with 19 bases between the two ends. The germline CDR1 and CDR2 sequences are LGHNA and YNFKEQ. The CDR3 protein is CASSQKKGLPIDNEQFF. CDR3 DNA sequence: TGTGCCAGCAGCCAAAAAAAGGGACTCCCGATTGACAATGAGCAGTTCTTC.

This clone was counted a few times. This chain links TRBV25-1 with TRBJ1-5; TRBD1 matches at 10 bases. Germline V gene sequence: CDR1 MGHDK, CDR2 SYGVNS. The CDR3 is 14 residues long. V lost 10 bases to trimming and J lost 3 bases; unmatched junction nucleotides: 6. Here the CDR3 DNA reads TGTGCCACCCGCGGACAGGGGGACAATCAGCCCCAGCATTTT. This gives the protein CATRGQGDNQPQHF. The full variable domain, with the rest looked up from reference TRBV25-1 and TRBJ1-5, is EADIYQTPRYLVIGTGKKITLECSQTMGHDKMYWYQQDPGMELHLIHYSYGVNSTEKGDLSSESTVSRIRTEHFPLTLESARPSHTSQYLCATRGQGDNQPQHFGDGTRLSIL.

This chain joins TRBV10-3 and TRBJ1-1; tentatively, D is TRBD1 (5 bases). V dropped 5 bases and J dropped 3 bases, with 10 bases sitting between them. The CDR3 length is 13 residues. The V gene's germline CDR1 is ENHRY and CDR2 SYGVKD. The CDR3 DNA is TGTGCCATCAGTCCAGGGATGGACACTGAAGCTTTCTTT. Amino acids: CAISPGMDTEAFF.

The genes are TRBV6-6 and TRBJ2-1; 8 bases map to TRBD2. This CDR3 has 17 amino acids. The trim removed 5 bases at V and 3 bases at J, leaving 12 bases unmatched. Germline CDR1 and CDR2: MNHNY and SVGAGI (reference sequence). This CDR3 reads CASSRRGGGPLYNEQFF. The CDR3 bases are TGTGCCAGCAGTCGCCGGGGCGGGGGGCCCCTCTACAATGAGCAGTTCTTC.

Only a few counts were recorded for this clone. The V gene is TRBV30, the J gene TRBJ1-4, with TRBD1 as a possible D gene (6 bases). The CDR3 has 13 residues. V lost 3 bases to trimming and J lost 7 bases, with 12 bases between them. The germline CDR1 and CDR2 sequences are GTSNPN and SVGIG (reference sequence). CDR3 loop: CAWSPGHLEKLFF. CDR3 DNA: TGTGCCTGGAGCCCGGGACATCTTGAAAAACTGTTTTTT.

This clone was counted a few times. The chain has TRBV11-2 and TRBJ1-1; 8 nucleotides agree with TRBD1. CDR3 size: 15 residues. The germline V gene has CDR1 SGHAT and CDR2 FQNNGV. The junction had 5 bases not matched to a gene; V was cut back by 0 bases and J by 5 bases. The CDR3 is CASSLEGQGGTEAFF. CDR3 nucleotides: TGTGCCAGCAGCTTAGAAGGACAGGGTGGGACTGAAGCTTTCTTT.

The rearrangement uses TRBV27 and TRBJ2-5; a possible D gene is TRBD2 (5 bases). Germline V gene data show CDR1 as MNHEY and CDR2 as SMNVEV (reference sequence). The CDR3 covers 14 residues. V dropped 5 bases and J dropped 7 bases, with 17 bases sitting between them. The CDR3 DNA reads TGTGCCAGCAGTCTCCGTGGGGTAGGAGGGACCCAGTACTTC. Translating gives CASSLRGVGGTQYF.